The entry below describes one TCR beta chain. Its specificity is not known. The data belong to a study of graft-versus-host responses after intestinal transplantation. Overall study: Transplants were multivisceral, liver-intestinal, or isolated intestinal.

Study-level findings and limits: Early declines in HvG clones that occurred post-transplant were associated with peak circulating GvH clone levels.

The protocol was immunoSEQ multiplex PCR, while the TCRdb copy is restricted to in-frame clones and leaves out a portion. The sample has over 15,000 clones; around 93% are singletons. CDR3 length: 13 residues. CDR1 and CDR2 (germline): MNHNY, SVGAGI (reference sequence). Trimming took off 3 bases at V and 5 bases at J, with 8 bases between the two ends. This material consisted of PBMCs, taken 23 days after intestinal transplant. The chain employs TRBV6-6 and TRBJ1-5; D call uncertain. This receptor was obtained from a human patient who received an intestinal transplant, so some T cells may come from the graft donor. For the CDR3, the DNA is TGTGCCAGCAGTTATCGGTCCGATCAGCCCCAGCATTTT. Its protein product is CASSYRSDQPQHF.